This paragraph reports one TCR beta chain. The sample comes from a study of cytomegalovirus exposure and HLA in healthy donors. The study ran its PCR with 60 Vbeta and 13 Jbeta primers. TCRdb's table, derived via immunoSEQ multiplex PCR, lists solely in-frame clones and lacks some. The table lists over 100,000 clones, around 8.5% of them singletons. The CDR3 length is 14 residues. The V segment lost 5 bases and the J segment 6 bases; nucleotides outside the gene matches: 3. CDR1 is SGHTA and CDR2 is FQGNSA in the germline V gene. Sequenced material: PBMCs. The TCR comes from a man in his forties in good health and CMV-seronegative. This chain links TRBV7-2 with TRBJ1-5; TRBD1 aligns across 11 bases. In nucleotides, the CDR3 is TGTGCCAGCAGCCCCGGGACAGGGGGTCAGCCCCAGCATTTT. Protein: CASSPGTGGQPQHF. The variable domain in full, with the rest retrieved from reference TRBV7-2 and TRBJ1-5, is GAGVSQSPSNKVTEKGKDVELRCDPISGHTALYWYRQSLGQGLEFLIYFQGNSAPDKSGLPSDRFSAERTGGSVSTLTIQRTQQEDSAVYLCASSPGTGGQPQHFGDGTRLSIL.